This note documents a single T cell receptor beta chain sequence. Its specificity is unknown. The sample is drawn from a study of OX40 agonist ivuxolimab in advanced cancers. About the study: Ivuxolimab was administered intravenously to patients at 0.01 to 10 mg/kg every 2 weeks. Study-wide results and limits: On average, a greater number of expanded clones characterised CD8+ T cells relative to CD4+.

Repertoires were generated with immunoSEQ multiplex PCR, while TCRdb's copy carries only in-frame clones and drops some. Of 40,000 to 65,000 clones in the sample, nearly 90% were seen once. Blood sampling was done at baseline, cycle 4 day 1, and cycle 7 day 1. The length of the CDR3 is 14 residues. CDR1 and CDR2 from the germline V gene are SGHRS and YFSETQ. V dropped 6 bases and J dropped 5; count of bases not matched to a gene: 7. The sequenced sample was CD4+ or CD8+ T cells sorted from blood, obtained in a trial of the OX40 agonist ivuxolimab. The receptor was isolated from an adult with an advanced solid tumor such as melanoma, head and neck, liver or kidney cancer. The J gene is TRBJ2-1, the V gene TRBV5-1, with 8 bases identical to TRBD1. As DNA, the CDR3 is TGCGCCAGCAACAGACAGGGGATGGACAATGAGCAGTTCTTC. It translates to CASNRQGMDNEQFF.